The present T cell receptor (beta chain) was sequenced within a study of early stage breast cancer tumors listed by TCRdb under 2017. Regarding the complete study: Of the 15 to 20 invasive breast tumors, about a dozen were found to be estrogen receptor-positive, progesterone receptor-positive and HER2-negative. About 70% of the 12 ER+/PR+/HER2- tumors were invasive ductal carcinomas, while the other four were invasive lobular carcinomas. A read coverage of roughly 10-fold per sample was achieved on average. A total of around 3 million templates, representing some 1,000,000 unique clonotypes, were detected across all samples.

The CDR3 starts with the cysteine, ends with the phenylalanine, and has 12 residues. Only the CDR3 DNA is retained, 36 bases long and in frame from the first base. Sequences MDHEN (CDR1) and SYDVKM (CDR2) are obtained from the germline V gene. Every sample was amplified as two independent genomic DNA replicates, using about 0.46 ug for blood and about 1.6 ug for tumor or normal breast. Following the manufacturer's instructions, the ImmunoSeq Intro kit was used to carry out TCRB sequencing on genomic DNA. Multiplex PCR ran roughly 34 cycles with proprietary primers and spike-in control sequences for absolute quantification. Single-end 150-bp reads were used to sequence an 87-bp fragment covering the CDR3 and the flanking V and J genes. Seven samples, with two replicates for each sample, were multiplexed per lane of an Illumina MiSeq using version 3.0 chemistry. Turning to the authors' computational methods: Raw data were processed by the vendor's proprietary pipeline, with both replicates merged into one result per sample. To define clonotypes, the study grouped productive rearrangements that shared the V-gene family, CDR3 amino acid sequence and J-gene segment. To compute clonality, the normalized Shannon entropy (Pielou evenness) of TCRB abundances was subtracted from 1. T cell density was estimated as total templates divided by the number of input cells, with the number of input cells inferred from the DNA input amount. Total repertoire diversity and clonality were estimated with Recon using default parameters. Tumor-enriched clonotypes were defined as having over 0.1% abundance in tumor and at least 32-fold higher abundance than in normal breast. This is the immuneACCESS table as TCRdb keeps it, with only in-frame sequences that have V and J called. A part of the clones is gone; compared with another copy, unresolved V genes explain less than half, and the rest is unexplained. V, J and clone size are those of that table, while D and trimming were read from the DNA. A total of under 35,000 clones appear in this sample, approximately 85% of them only once. In total, the top ten clones hold approximately 9% of the sample.

Findings and caveats that apply to the study as a whole: Roughly 2.7-fold higher T cell density and higher clonality were observed in tumors than in adjacent normal breast tissue. Because the cohort was small, a breakdown by tumor subtype could not be done. Repertoires from blood and normal breast were more alike than repertoires from blood and tumor, and in about 90% of the 16 patients, comparing each tissue with blood separated tumor from normal. Sequencing bulk genomic DNA from unsorted cells could not capture chain pairing or functional markers like CD4, CD8 and FOXP3. Enriched TCRB sequences shared across patients were found to be mostly commonly generated sequences that were unlikely to play an important role in the tumor microenvironment.

The study profiled bulk TCR beta-chain repertoires in matched peripheral blood, tumor and adjacent normal breast tissue taken from over 15 patients with early-stage breast cancer. Before surgery, roughly 4.5-11 mL of whole blood was collected into EDTA tubes and then processed within 2 hours. Ficoll-Paque centrifugation in SepMate-50 tubes was used to isolate peripheral blood mononuclear cells. PBMCs were cryopreserved in around 90% FBS with around 10% DMSO in aliquots of about 1.8 to 4.5 million cells and stored in liquid nitrogen. The Qiagen AllPrep DNA/RNA Mini kit was used to extract genomic DNA. Worth noting for this clone: Its binding antigen is unknown. Sequence at one end of the junction differs from germline and may be a read error.

The rearranged chain carries TRBV28 and TRBJ1-1; the D gene cannot be resolved reliably. The specimen sequenced was blood. The sequence was collected from a person aged 45 to 60 with breast cancer. Here the CDR3 is given as CVSESMNTEAFF. The bases read TGTGTCAGCGAGAGCATGAACACTGAAGCTTTCTTT.